Listed below are T cell receptor beta chains from one sample, sequenced in a study of shared clonotypes between healthy human individuals. The repertoire was sequenced with immunoSEQ multiplex PCR; TCRdb's copy has only in-frame clones and lacks some. Among some 2 million clones listed, approximately 94% were seen once. Material for sequencing was naive CD8+ T cells sorted from blood. The receptor source for this set is a man in his late teens or twenties in good health. Both conserved end residues are part of each CDR3. The D gene is left open where the match is weak. Expanded clones get a size class; other rows say once, few or many, or leave the size out.

DNA: TGTGCCAGCAAATTCGAAAGCCCAGGGGATAATTCACCCCTCCACTTT; CDR3: CASKFESPGDNSPLHF; J: TRBJ1-6; length: 16; size: .; V: TRBV5-5; D: .
DNA: TGTGCCTGGAAGCTAGGGAATGAGCAGTTCTTC; CDR3: CAWKLGNEQFF; J: TRBJ2-1; length: 11; size: .; V: TRBV30; D: .
DNA: TGTGCCAGCAGTTATGGGGGCCCGAGCAGCAATCAGCCCCAGCATTTT; CDR3: CASSYGGPSSNQPQHF; J: TRBJ1-5; length: 16; size: .; V: TRBV6-6; D: .
DNA: TGTGCCAGCAGTGGCCCCAAATCAGGACAGGGGAGGTACGAGCAGTACTTC; CDR3: CASSGPKSGQGRYEQYF; J: TRBJ2-7; length: 17; size: once; V: TRBV25-1; D: TRBD1
DNA: TGTGCCAGCAGCTTAGTTGCGGGGGGCGCCTACGAGCAGTACTTC; CDR3: CASSLVAGGAYEQYF; J: TRBJ2-7; length: 15; size: .; V: TRBV7-8; D: TRBD2
DNA: TGTGCCAGCAGGTCCCGGGACAGGGTTGAGGGCTACACCTTC; CDR3: CASRSRDRVEGYTF; J: TRBJ1-2; length: 14; size: .; V: TRBV6-5; D: TRBD1
DNA: TGCGCCAGCAGCTTGGGTGGGGGCTCTCCTGAAGCTTTCTTT; CDR3: CASSLGGGSPEAFF; J: TRBJ1-1; length: 14; size: .; V: TRBV5-1; D: .
DNA: TGTGCCAGCAGTCGAGGAGATACCTACGAGCAGTACTTC; CDR3: CASSRGDTYEQYF; J: TRBJ2-7; length: 13; size: .; V: TRBV6-5; D: .
DNA: TGTGCCAGCAGGATAGCGGGATACTCCTACGAGCAGTACTTC; CDR3: CASRIAGYSYEQYF; J: TRBJ2-7; length: 14; size: .; V: TRBV11-2; D: TRBD2
DNA: TGTGCCAGCAGCGCAACTGGCTTTCTTAGCACAGATACGCAGTATTTT; CDR3: CASSATGFLSTDTQYF; J: TRBJ2-3; length: 16; size: once; V: TRBV9; D: .
DNA: TGTGCCAGCAGCCCCGGTGTCATCCCTAGCACAGATACGCAGTATTTT; CDR3: CASSPGVIPSTDTQYF; J: TRBJ2-3; length: 16; size: .; V: TRBV7-9; D: .
DNA: TGCGCCAGCAGCCCAAAGACAGGGTGGGATGGCTACACCTTC; CDR3: CASSPKTGWDGYTF; J: TRBJ1-2; length: 14; size: .; V: TRBV4-1; D: TRBD1
DNA: TGCGCCAGCAGCCAACTCTCAGGGCCAACCTACAATGAGCAGTTCTTC; CDR3: CASSQLSGPTYNEQFF; J: TRBJ2-1; length: 16; size: once; V: TRBV4-3; D: .
DNA: TGTGCCAGCAGCTTAATGGCGGGGGCATACAATGAGCAGTTCTTC; CDR3: CASSLMAGAYNEQFF; J: TRBJ2-1; length: 15; size: .; V: TRBV7-8; D: .
DNA: TGCGCCAGCAGCTTTGGTAGCACCTACGAGCAGTACTTC; CDR3: CASSFGSTYEQYF; J: TRBJ2-7; length: 13; size: .; V: TRBV5-1; D: .
DNA: TGTGCCAGCAGCCCTAGGCCCAGGGTCGGATACCGAGGCGACTACGAGCAGTACTTC; CDR3: CASSPRPRVGYRGDYEQYF; J: TRBJ2-7; length: 19; size: .; V: TRBV21-1; D: .
DNA: TGTGCCAGCAGCGTAGGTGGACTAACTGAAGCTTTCTTT; CDR3: CASSVGGLTEAFF; J: TRBJ1-1; length: 13; size: once; V: TRBV9; D: .
DNA: TGCGCCAGCAGAGATCTGATGGGTCTCTATAATTCACCCCTCCACTTT; CDR3: CASRDLMGLYNSPLHF; J: TRBJ1-6; length: 16; size: once; V: TRBV5-1; D: .
DNA: TGTGCCAGCAGCTTAGGGACAGGGGAAACTAATGAAAAACTGTTTTTT; CDR3: CASSLGTGETNEKLFF; J: TRBJ1-4; length: 16; size: .; V: TRBV7-6; D: TRBD1
DNA: TGCAGCGTCGCGGACAGCGAAGCTTTCTTT; CDR3: CSVADSEAFF; J: TRBJ1-1; length: 10; size: .; V: TRBV29-1; D: .
DNA: TGTGCCAGCAGTTACCGGGACAGTTATGGCTACACCTTC; CDR3: CASSYRDSYGYTF; J: TRBJ1-2; length: 13; size: .; V: TRBV6-5; D: TRBD1
DNA: TGTGCCAGCAGCCTCGACTGGTCCGACGAGCAGTACTTC; CDR3: CASSLDWSDEQYF; J: TRBJ2-7; length: 13; size: .; V: TRBV7-9; D: .